This T cell receptor beta chain was sequenced during a study of blood T cells in healthy people across ages. Trimming removed 2 bases at V and 1 base at J, with 14 bases between. CDR1 is SGHTA, CDR2 FQGTGA, per germline. This CDR3 has 17 residues. The use of a sample-barcoded 5' primer and a J-beta primer mix characterized a second PCR of roughly 6 to 11 cycles. Tagging of each cDNA molecule was performed by a template-switch adaptor with 12 random nucleotides. One entry per CDR3 protein results from TCRdb running MiXCR on the 5' RACE reads. The table has some 760,000 distinct CDR3 sequences, 20% to 25% seen once. These same data were also listed under a study on T cells of mothers and their children.

The J gene is TRBJ2-2, the V gene TRBV7-3; D is uncertain. Sequencing was done on a sample of blood. This TCR was recovered from a boy between 5 and 17 years old in good health. This CDR3 reads CASSLYPPTMNTGELFF. The CDR3 DNA is TGTGCCAGCAGCTTATATCCTCCCACGATGAACACCGGGGAGCTGTTTTTT.